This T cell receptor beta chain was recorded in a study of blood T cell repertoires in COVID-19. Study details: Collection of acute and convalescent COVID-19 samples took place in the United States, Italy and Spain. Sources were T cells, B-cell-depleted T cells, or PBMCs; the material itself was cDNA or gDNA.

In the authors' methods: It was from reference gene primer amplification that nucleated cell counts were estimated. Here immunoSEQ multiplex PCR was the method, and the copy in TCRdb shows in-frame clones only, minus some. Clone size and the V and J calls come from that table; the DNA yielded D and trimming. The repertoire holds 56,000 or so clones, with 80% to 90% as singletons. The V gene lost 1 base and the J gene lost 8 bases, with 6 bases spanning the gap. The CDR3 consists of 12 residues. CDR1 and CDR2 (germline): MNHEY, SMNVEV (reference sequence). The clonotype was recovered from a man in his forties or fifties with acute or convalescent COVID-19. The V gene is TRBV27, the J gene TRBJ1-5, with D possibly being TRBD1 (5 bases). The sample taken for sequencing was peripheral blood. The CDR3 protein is CASSLWGEPQHF. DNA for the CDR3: TGTGCCAGCAGTTTATGGGGGGAGCCCCAGCATTTT.